This T cell receptor beta chain was found in a study of T-cell reconstitution after alpha-beta-depleted transplantation in children. This CDR3 has 14 residues. CDR1 is MNHEY, CDR2 SMNVEV, per germline (reference sequence). V gave up 2 bases and J gave up 6 bases; unmatched junction bases: 6. TCRbeta library preparation incorporated unique molecular identifiers. Each CDR3 protein gets one entry after TCRdb re-called the PCR reads with MiXCR. The sample includes about 120,000 distinct CDR3 sequences, roughly 23% of them seen just once. The sample here was PBMCs, mostly from graft donor cells, taken 180 days after TCRalphabeta/CD19-depleted stem cell transplant. The chain links TRBV27 to TRBJ2-7, with 8 bases identical to TRBD2. This TCR came from a male patient between 2 and 9 years old who had a stem cell transplant for chronic granulomatous disease, so the T cells may come from the graft donor. CDR3 sequence reads: CASSLGPGGSEQYF. The CDR3, as DNA: TGTGCCAGCAGTTTAGGACCGGGGGGGTCCGAGCAGTACTTC.